This entry is about one T cell receptor (beta chain). The germline gives CDR1 SEHNR, CDR2 FQNEAQ (reference sequence). This CDR3 spans 16 amino acids. V lost 5 bases to trimming and J lost 2 bases, with 15 bases between them. The data belong to a study of siplizumab effects on memory and regulatory T cells. TCRdb keeps only in-frame clones here, not all; method: immunoSEQ multiplex PCR. The table records more than 85,000 clones, roughly 92% of them present only once. The TCR comes from a human donor in good health. Input material: CD4+ T cells sorted from blood. V and J are TRBV7-9 and TRBJ1-4; perhaps TRBD1 as D (6 bases). CDR3 loop: CASSPTYRDTNEKLFF. The CDR3 DNA sequence: TGTGCCAGCAGCCCGACTTACAGGGACACTAATGAAAAACTGTTTTTT.